This T cell receptor beta chain is drawn from a study of T cells in localized non-small cell lung cancer. Study-level points and caveats: Uninvolved adjacent lung, not tumor, had the highest T cell clonality.

Germline CDR1 LNHDA, CDR2 SQIVND (reference sequence). The CDR3 sequence is 14 residues long. Between the trimmed V and J ends, which lost 0 bases and 5 bases, there was a span of 10 bases. Assay used: immunoSEQ multiplex PCR; TCRdb lists only in-frame clones, some missing. This table holds approximately 25,000 clones, about nine tenths found once. As to this clone: The target antigen is unknown.

The rearrangement links TRBV19 to TRBJ1-1; weak D call: TRBD1 (5 bases). Sequenced here: peripheral blood, sampled before any cancer treatment. The receptor's source is a woman between 35 and 75 years old with stage I lung adenocarcinoma. In DNA form, the CDR3 reads TGTGCCAGTAGTATAGATCGGGAGGGGACTGAAGCTTTCTTT. Translated: CASSIDREGTEAFF.